Each of the 2 T cell receptor beta chains below was sequenced from the same sample in a study of blood T cell repertoires in COVID-19. Libraries were prepared by immunoSEQ multiplex PCR; TCRdb keeps only in-frame clonotypes and omits some of them. The data show under 250,000 clones, roughly four fifths seen once. The sequencing input was peripheral blood. The receptors come from a man aged 25 to 40 who had recovered from COVID-19.

This sequence joins TRBV7-8 and TRBJ2-5; 11 bases fit TRBD2. V shed 3 bases and J 4 bases; nucleotides not matched to a gene: 7. This CDR3 comprises 16 residues. Germline assignment: CDR1 SGHVS and CDR2 FQNEAQ. Written as DNA, the CDR3 is TGTGCCAGCAGCTTTCGACTAGCGGGGAAGGGAGAGACCCAGTACTTC. Translating it yields CASSFRLAGKGETQYF. The full variable domain, completed using reference TRBV7-8 and TRBJ2-5, is GAGVSQSPRYKVAKRGQDVALRCDPISGHVSLFWYQQALGQGPEFLTYFQNEAQLDKSGLPSDRFFAERPEGSVSTLKIQRTQQEDSAVYLCASSFRLAGKGETQYFGPGTRLLVL.

The V call is TRBV5-1, the J call TRBJ1-1, with D maybe TRBD1 (5 bases). Germline V gene lookup returns CDR1 SGHRS and CDR2 YFSETQ. The germline V and J ends were trimmed by 1 base and 2 bases, with 9 bases remaining between them. The CDR3 runs to 14 residues. CDR3 region: CASSLQGGNTEAFF. The CDR3 region has the DNA TGCGCCAGCAGCTTGCAGGGCGGCAACACTGAAGCTTTCTTT.